The text below deals with one T cell receptor (beta chain). The target antigen is unknown. These data originate in a study of shared clonotypes between healthy human individuals. Study outcomes and limitations: Tissues were not sampled, only blood, and their repertoires likely differ.

Method: immunoSEQ multiplex PCR; TCRdb's copy keeps in-frame clones and lacks some. The sample has approximately 510,000 clones, less than 85% seen once. The CDR3 spans 12 residues. Between the trimmed V and J ends, which lost 5 bases and 6 bases, there was a span of 7 bases. The V gene's germline CDR1 is LNHDA and CDR2 SQIVND (reference sequence). This sequence joins TRBV19 and TRBJ1-4; D is unclear. This receptor was identified in a woman in her forties in good health. Some clones in this sample may be carry-over from other donors' samples. Sequenced: PBMCs. CDR3 in DNA: TGTGCCAGTAGTGAATACTATGAAAAACTGTTTTTT. It translates to CASSEYYEKLFF. The whole variable domain, filled in from reference TRBV19 and TRBJ1-4, reads DGGITQSPKYLFRKEGQNVTLSCEQNLNHDAMYWYRQDPGQGLRLIYYSQIVNDFQKGDIAEGYSVSREKKESFPLTVTSAQKNPTAFYLCASSEYYEKLFFGSGTQLSVL.